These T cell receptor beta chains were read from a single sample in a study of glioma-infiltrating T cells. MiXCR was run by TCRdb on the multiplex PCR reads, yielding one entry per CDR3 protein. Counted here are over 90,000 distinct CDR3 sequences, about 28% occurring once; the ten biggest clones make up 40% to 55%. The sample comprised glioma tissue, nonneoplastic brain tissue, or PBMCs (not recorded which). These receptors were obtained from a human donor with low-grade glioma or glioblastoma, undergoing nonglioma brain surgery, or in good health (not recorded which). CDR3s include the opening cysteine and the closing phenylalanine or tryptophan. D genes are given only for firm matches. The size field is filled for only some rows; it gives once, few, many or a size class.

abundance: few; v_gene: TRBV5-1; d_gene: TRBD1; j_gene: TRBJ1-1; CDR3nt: TGCGCCAGCAGCTCTTTGGGACAGCAGAGCACTGAAGCTTTCTTT; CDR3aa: CASSSLGQQSTEAFF
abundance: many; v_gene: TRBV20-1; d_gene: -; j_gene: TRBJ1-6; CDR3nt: TGCAGTGCCCCCTTCTTAGACAAGGCCGGGCCCCTAGCGGGGTCACCCCTCCACTTT; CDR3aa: CSAPFLDKAGPLAGSPLHF
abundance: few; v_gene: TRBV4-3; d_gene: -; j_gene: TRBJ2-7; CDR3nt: TGCGCCAGCAGCCAAGAAGCGCAGGGAAACTTCTACGAGCAGTACTTC; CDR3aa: CASSQEAQGNFYEQYF
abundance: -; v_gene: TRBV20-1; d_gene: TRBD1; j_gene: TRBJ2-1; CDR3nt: TGCAGTGCCGCGACAGGGTCCTACAATGAGCAGTTCTTC; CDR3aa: CSAATGSYNEQFF
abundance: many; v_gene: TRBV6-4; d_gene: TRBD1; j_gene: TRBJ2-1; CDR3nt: TGTGCCAGCAGTGTTCTACAGGGGGGTAGAAATGAGCAGTTCTTC; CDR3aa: CASSVLQGGRNEQFF
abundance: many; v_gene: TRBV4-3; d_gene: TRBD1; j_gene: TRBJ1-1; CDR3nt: TGCGCCAGCAGCCCAAACAGGGGACCTGAAGCTTTCTTT; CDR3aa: CASSPNRGPEAFF
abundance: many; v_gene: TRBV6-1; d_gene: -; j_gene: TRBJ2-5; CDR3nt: TGTGCCAGCAACTTCATTCAGGGGACCCAGTACTTC; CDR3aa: CASNFIQGTQYF
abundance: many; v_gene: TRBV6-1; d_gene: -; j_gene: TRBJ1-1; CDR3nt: TGTGCCAGCAGCCCCGGGCAGGCTGAAGCTTTCTTT; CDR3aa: CASSPGQAEAFF
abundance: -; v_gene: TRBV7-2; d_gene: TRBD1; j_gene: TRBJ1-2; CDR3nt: TGTGCCAGCAGCAAAACCGGACAGGCAGTGTATGGCTACACCTTC; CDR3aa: CASSKTGQAVYGYTF
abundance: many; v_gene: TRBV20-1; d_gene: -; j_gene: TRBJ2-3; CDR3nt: TGCAGTGCCGTCCGGGACGTCACCCAATATTTT; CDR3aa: CSAVRDVTQYF
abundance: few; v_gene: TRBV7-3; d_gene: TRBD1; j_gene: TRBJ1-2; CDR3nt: TGTGCCAGCAGCCCGAGACAGGGGGCGACCTCCGGCTACACCTTC; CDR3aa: CASSPRQGATSGYTF
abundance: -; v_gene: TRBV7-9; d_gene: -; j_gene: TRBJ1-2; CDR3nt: TGTGCCAGCAGCTCCCGGGAGGTCGGGCATGGCTACACCTTC; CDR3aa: CASSSREVGHGYTF
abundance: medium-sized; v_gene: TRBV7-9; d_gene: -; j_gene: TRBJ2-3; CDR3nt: TGTGCCAGCAGCCCCGCGGAGACCAGGGATACGCAGTATTTT; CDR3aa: CASSPAETRDTQYF
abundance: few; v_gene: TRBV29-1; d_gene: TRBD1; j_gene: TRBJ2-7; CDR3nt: TGCAGCGTTGAAGACCTAACCCGGACAGGGGGCGGTTTGACCTACGAGCAGTACTTC; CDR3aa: CSVEDLTRTGGGLTYEQYF
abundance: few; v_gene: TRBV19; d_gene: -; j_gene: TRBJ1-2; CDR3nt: TGTGCCAGTAGTATAGCGATGGAGGGCTATGGCTACACCTTC; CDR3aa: CASSIAMEGYGYTF
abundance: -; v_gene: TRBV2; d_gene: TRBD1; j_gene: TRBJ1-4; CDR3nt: TGTGCCAGCAGTGCCGGGACAGCAACTAATGAAAAACTGTTTTTT; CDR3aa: CASSAGTATNEKLFF
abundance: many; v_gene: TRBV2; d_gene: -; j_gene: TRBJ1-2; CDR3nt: TGTGCCAGCAGTGAAAGGGGGATCGGCTATGGCTACACCTTC; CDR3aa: CASSERGIGYGYTF
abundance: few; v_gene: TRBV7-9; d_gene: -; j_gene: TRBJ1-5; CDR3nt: TGTGCCAGCAGCTACGGGTCAATCGCGAGCAATCAGCCCCAGCATTTT; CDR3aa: CASSYGSIASNQPQHF
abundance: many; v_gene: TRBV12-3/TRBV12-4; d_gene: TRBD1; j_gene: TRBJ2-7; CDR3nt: TGTGCCAGCACCCCGGGACAGGCGAACGAGCAGTACTTC; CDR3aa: CASTPGQANEQYF
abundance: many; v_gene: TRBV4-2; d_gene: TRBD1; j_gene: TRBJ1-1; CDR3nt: TGTGCCAGCAGTGGACAGGGGAACACTGAAGCTTTCTTT; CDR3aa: CASSGQGNTEAFF
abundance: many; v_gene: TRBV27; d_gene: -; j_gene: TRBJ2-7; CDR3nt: TGTGCCAGCAGTACGACACCGGGACCCTACGAGCAGTACTTC; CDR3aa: CASSTTPGPYEQYF
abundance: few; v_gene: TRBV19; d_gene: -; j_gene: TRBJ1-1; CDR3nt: TGTGCCGCCGGGCCGTTGAACACTGAAGCTTTCTTT; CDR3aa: CAAGPLNTEAFF
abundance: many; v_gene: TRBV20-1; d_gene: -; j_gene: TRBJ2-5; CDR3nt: TGCAGTGCTAGCGGACCAGGAGGGGCCCAGTACTTC; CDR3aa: CSASGPGGAQYF
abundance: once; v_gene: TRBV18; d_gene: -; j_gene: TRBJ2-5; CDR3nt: TGTGCCAGCTTTTCCGGGACTCTAGAGACCCAGTACTTC; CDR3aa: CASFSGTLETQYF
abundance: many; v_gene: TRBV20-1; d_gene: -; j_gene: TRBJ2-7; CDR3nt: TGCAGTGCTAGACAGCGGGACAGGCTCTCCTACGAGCAGTACTTC; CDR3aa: CSARQRDRLSYEQYF
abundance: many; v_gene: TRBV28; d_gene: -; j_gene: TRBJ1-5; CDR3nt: TGTGCCAGCAGTTTTGGCACGTGGCAGCCCCAGCATTTT; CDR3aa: CASSFGTWQPQHF
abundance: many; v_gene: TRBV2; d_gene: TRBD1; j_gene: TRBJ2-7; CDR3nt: TGTGCCAGCAGGACAGGGGCTGGCTACGAGCAGTACTTC; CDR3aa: CASRTGAGYEQYF
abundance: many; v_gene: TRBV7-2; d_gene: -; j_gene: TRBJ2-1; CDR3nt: TGTGCCAGCAGCTCGCGGGCTACCCCAGGGATTGAGCAGTTCTTC; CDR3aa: CASSSRATPGIEQFF
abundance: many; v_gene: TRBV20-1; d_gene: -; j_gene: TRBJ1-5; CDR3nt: TGCAGTGCTAATAAGGACATCAATCAGCCCCAGCATTTT; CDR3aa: CSANKDINQPQHF
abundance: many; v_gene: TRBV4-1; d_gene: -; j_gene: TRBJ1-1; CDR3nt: TGCGCCAGCAGCCGAGCCCGACAGTGGGCTGACACTGAAGCTTTCTTT; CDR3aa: CASSRARQWADTEAFF
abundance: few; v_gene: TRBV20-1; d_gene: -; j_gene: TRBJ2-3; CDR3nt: TGCAGTGCTCAAAGCCCGGGACCACGGTACACAGATACGCAGTATTTT; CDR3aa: CSAQSPGPRYTDTQYF
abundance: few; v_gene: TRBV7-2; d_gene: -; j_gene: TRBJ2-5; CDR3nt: TGTGCCAGCAGCTTAGGCAGGGCAGGTCGAGAGACCCAGTACTTC; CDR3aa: CASSLGRAGRETQYF
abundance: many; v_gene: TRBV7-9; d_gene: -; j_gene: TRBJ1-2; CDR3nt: TGTGCCAGCAGCTTAAAGGAGAAAGCTAACTATGGCTACACCTTC; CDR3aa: CASSLKEKANYGYTF
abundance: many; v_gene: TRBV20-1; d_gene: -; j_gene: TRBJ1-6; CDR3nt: TGCAGTGCCCCACAGAGCCGTGGAGAGGCTAATTCACCCCTCCACTTT; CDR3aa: CSAPQSRGEANSPLHF
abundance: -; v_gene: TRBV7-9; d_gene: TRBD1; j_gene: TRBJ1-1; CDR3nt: TGTGCCAGCAGCCCCGGGACAGAAACTGAAGCTTTCTTT; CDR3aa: CASSPGTETEAFF
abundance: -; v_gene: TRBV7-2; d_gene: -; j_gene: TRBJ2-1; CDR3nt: TGTGCCAGCAGCTTGACAGGCCTCACTATCAATGAGCAGTTCTTC; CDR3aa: CASSLTGLTINEQFF
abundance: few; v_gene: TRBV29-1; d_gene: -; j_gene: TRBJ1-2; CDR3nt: TGCAGCTTCGGGGGGGCTAACTATGGCTACACCTTC; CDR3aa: CSFGGANYGYTF
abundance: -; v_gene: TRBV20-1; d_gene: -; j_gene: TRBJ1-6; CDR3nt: TGCAGTGTCGACTCAGTGTGCTCCTATAATTCACCCCTCCACTTT; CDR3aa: CSVDSVCSYNSPLHF
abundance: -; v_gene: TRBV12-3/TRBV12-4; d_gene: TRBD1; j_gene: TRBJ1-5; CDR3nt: TGTGCCAGCAGCCCCCACGGGGTGCAGGGGGCACAGCCCCAGCATTTT; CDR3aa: CASSPHGVQGAQPQHF
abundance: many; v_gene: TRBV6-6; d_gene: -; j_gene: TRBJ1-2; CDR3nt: TGTGCCAGCAGTTACTCGATTTTGTACTATGGCTACACCTTC; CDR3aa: CASSYSILYYGYTF
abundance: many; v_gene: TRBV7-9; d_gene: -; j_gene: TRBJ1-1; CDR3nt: TGTGCCAGCAGCTTAGTATTTGGGAACACTGAAGCTTTCTTT; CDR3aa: CASSLVFGNTEAFF
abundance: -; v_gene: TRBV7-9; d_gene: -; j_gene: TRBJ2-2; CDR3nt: TGTGCCAGCAGATATTATGCAGGGACCGGGGAGCTGTTTTTT; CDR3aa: CASRYYAGTGELFF
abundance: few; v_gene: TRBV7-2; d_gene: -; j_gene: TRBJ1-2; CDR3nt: TGTGCCAGCAGCCTGCCAGCCCTCTTTTACTATGGCTACACCTTC; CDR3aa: CASSLPALFYYGYTF
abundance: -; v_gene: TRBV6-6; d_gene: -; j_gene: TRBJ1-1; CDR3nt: TGTGCCAGCTGTGAGAAGAACACTGAAGCTTTCTTT; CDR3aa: CASCEKNTEAFF
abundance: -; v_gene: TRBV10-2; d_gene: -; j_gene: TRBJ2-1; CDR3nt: TGTGCCACAAGGGACCACTCCTACAATGAGCAGTTCTTC; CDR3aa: CATRDHSYNEQFF
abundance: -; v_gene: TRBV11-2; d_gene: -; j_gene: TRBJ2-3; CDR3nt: TGTGCCAGCAGCTTAGGCCCTCGTTATACGCAGTATTTT; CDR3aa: CASSLGPRYTQYF
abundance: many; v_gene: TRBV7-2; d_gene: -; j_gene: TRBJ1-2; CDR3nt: TGTGCCAGCAGCTTAGATTTCGCAGGACTTAATGGCTACACCTTC; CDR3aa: CASSLDFAGLNGYTF
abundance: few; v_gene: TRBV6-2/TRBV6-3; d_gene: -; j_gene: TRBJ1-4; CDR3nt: TGTGCCAGCAGTTACTCGACAGTCAAGGCAACTAATGAAAAACTGTTTTTT; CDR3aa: CASSYSTVKATNEKLFF
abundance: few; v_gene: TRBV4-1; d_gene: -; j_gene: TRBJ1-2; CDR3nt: TGCGCCAGCAGCCAAGATCCCCGGGGGGGGCGTAATGGCTACACCTTC; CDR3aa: CASSQDPRGGRNGYTF
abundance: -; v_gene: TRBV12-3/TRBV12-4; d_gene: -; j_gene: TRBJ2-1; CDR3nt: TGTGCCAGCAGTTTCGGTATTTACAATGAGCAGTTCTTC; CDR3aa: CASSFGIYNEQFF
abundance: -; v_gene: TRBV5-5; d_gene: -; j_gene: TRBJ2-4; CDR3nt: TGTGCCAGCAGCTTGGTGGACGGGAACATTCAGTACTTC; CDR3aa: CASSLVDGNIQYF
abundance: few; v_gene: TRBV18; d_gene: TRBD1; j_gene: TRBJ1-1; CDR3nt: TGTGCCAGCTCACCGTCCTCGACAGGGGCGGAGACTGAAGCTTTCTTT; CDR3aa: CASSPSSTGAETEAFF
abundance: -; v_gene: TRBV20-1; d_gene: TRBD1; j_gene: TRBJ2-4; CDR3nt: TGCAGTGCCATGGACAGGGTGGACATTCAGTACTTC; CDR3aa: CSAMDRVDIQYF
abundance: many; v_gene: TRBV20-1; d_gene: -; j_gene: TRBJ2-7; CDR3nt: TGCAGTGTTACGAAGGGACGTGGCTACGAGCAGTACTTC; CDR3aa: CSVTKGRGYEQYF
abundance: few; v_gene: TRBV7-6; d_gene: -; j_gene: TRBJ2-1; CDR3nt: TGTGCCAGCAGCCCGACAGGTGGGAACACCTACAATGAGCAGTTCTTC; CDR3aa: CASSPTGGNTYNEQFF
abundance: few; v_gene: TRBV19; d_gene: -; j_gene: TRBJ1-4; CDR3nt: TGTGCCAGTAGCACCAGTGCAACTAATGAAAAACTGTTTTTT; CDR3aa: CASSTSATNEKLFF
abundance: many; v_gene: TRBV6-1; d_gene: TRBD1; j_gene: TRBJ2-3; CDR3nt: TGTGCCAGCAGTGAATCTTATGGACAGGGTTTTAATACGCAGTATTTT; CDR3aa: CASSESYGQGFNTQYF
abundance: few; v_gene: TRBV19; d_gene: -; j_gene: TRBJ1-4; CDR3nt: TGTGCCAGTAAACGGCGGAGGTCCACTAATGAAAAACTGTTTTTT; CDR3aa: CASKRRRSTNEKLFF
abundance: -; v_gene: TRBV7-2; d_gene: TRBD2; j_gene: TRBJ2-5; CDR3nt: TGTGCCAGCAGCTGGGATACTAGCGGAAAAGAGACCCAGTACTTC; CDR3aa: CASSWDTSGKETQYF